This T cell receptor beta chain was profiled in a study of control samples from healthy donors and cancer patients (dated by TCRdb to the early 2020s). The library was made by the immunoSEQ multiplex PCR assay. TCRdb took this table from immuneACCESS and kept in-frame rearrangements with V and J called. Such tables lack part of the clones; where checked against another copy, unresolved V genes explain under half of the gap, and the rest is unexplained. The sample data list more than 65,000 clones, and 83% of these were observed just once. Of the sample, less than 20% falls within the top ten clones. To note about this clone: Its antigen is still unknown. Base-call qualities are not available, and no considerably larger clone is one nucleotide away.

According to the germline V gene, CDR1 reads SGHNT and CDR2 reads YENEEA. Including cysteine and phenylalanine, the CDR3 has 16 amino acids. The read is trimmed to its CDR3 DNA, 48 bases read in frame from base 1. The V and J ends are trimmed by 6 bases and 2 bases, leaving 17 bases between them. Specimen: blood. The sequence joins TRBV11-3 to TRBJ2-1; the D gene is unclear. This TCR derives from a man between 60 and 75 years old in good health. The bases are TGTGCCAGCAGTCCGTCCCCGGCCTTCGCCTACAATGAGCAGTTCTTC. This encodes CASSPSPAFAYNEQFF.